The clone carrying this TCR beta chain was recorded many times. Its matching antigen is unknown. The data were obtained in a study of T-cell memory formation after mild COVID-19. Findings and limits, study-wide: Among clones contracting day 15 to 85, CD4/CD8 was balanced, whereas later expanders leaned CD4+.

The V gene lost 7 bases and the J gene lost 4 bases, with 20 bases spanning the gap. The CDR3 has 15 residues. Germline values: CDR1 SGHRS, CDR2 YFSETQ. TCRdb ran MiXCR on the 5' RACE reads and lists one entry per CDR3 protein. The repertoire holds almost 250,000 distinct CDR3 sequences, with less than 20% as singletons. V gene TRBV5-1 combines with J gene TRBJ2-5, with D perhaps TRBD2 (7 bases). The sequence was collected from an adult woman who had mild COVID-19 (a few samples of this study predate the infection). Cell type and time point are not known. Source material: PBMCs or a T cell subset sorted from them (not recorded which). For the CDR3, the DNA is TGCGCCAGCCGATCCGCACCGGGGGGCAGAGAGACCCAGTACTTC. This encodes CASRSAPGGRETQYF.